Described below is a single T cell receptor beta chain sequence and its context. Its antigen is not identified. The data were obtained in a study of blood T cells in healthy people across ages. The people who gave samples were healthy Caucasians from Russia, aged about 6 to 100. V was clipped by 2 bases and J by 4 bases, with 12 bases between them. This CDR3 is 15 amino acids long. CDR1 LGHNT and CDR2 FRNRAP come from the germline V gene. A second PCR, run for roughly 7 to 12 cycles, used a sample-barcoded 5' primer plus a J-beta primer mix. TCRdb called the 5' RACE reads again in MiXCR, with one record for every CDR3 protein. This table has some 780,000 distinct CDR3 sequences, just over 55% appearing once. Study-wide findings and caveats: Considered underestimates were the diversity estimates obtained from one million T cells. Roughly linear declines in TCR beta diversity per million T cells occurred with age. In these data, TCR beta diversity tracked strongly with naive T cell percentage.

The TCR comes from a man aged 40-55 years in good health. This chain connects TRBV12-5 to TRBJ2-1; D unresolved. Sequences were obtained from blood. This CDR3 reads CASGLQMDGYNEQFF. The CDR3 region has the DNA TGTGCTAGTGGTTTGCAAATGGACGGATACAATGAGCAGTTCTTC.